The T cell receptor beta chain described here comes from a study of blood T cell repertoires in COVID-19. In the study overall: The United States, Italy and Spain provided the acute and convalescent COVID-19 samples. The analysed material was cDNA or gDNA that came from T cells, B-cell-depleted T cells, or PBMCs.

The protocol was immunoSEQ multiplex PCR, while the TCRdb copy is restricted to in-frame clones and leaves out a portion. In the table there are 150,000 to 200,000 clones, roughly 80% of which are singletons. This clone was picked up a small number of times. With 0 bases clipped from V and 4 bases from J, the junction kept 4 bases outside the gene matches. Germline V CDR1 and CDR2: GTSNPN, SVGIG (reference sequence). This CDR3 has 15 amino acids. This TCR derives from a woman in her 70s with COVID-19, enrolled during active disease. Sequencing used peripheral blood. The V call is TRBV30, the J call TRBJ2-3, with 10 positions matching TRBD1. CDR3 coding DNA: TGTGCCTGGAGTGTAGGGGGACAGGGGTCAGATACGCAGTATTTT. Translated: CAWSVGGQGSDTQYF. Full variable domain (missing parts from reference TRBV30 and TRBJ2-3): SQTIHQWPATLVQPVGSPLSLECTVEGTSNPNLYWYRQAAGRGLQLLFYSVGIGQISSEVPQNLSASRPQDRQFILSSKKLLLSDSGFYLCAWSVGGQGSDTQYFGPGTRLTVL.